Given below is one TCR beta chain in context. Antigen specificity is unknown. These data are taken from a study of T cell responses to AZD1222 COVID-19 vaccine. Regarding the study as a whole: Elevations in Spike-specific TCR breadth and depth followed administration of two AZD1222 doses. Possibly, clonal diversity was underestimated; donors were largely white British and included more females. Repertoires were obtained only post-peak T cell response.

Repertoires were generated with immunoSEQ multiplex PCR, while TCRdb's copy carries only in-frame clones and drops some. This table has about 99,000 clones, over 75% appearing once. This CDR3 comprises 15 residues. V lost 0 bases and J 3 bases, leaving 8 bases between the germline ends. Germline V gene sequence: CDR1 MGHRA, CDR2 YSYEKL. This TCR derives from an adult in good health. V is TRBV4-1 and J is TRBJ2-2; D not resolved. Sample: peripheral blood, taken on day 0 of AZD1222 vaccination. The CDR3 DNA sequence: TGCGCCAGCAGCCAAGACGGCTATGACACCGGGGAGCTGTTTTTT. Translation: CASSQDGYDTGELFF.